This T cell receptor beta chain came from a study of type 1 regulatory T cells. In the study overall: This in vitro CD4 product, T-allo10, is enriched for Tr1 cells and alloantigen-specific.

With respect to this clonotype: What it recognizes is unknown.

TCRdb recomputed calls from the reads with MiXCR, one row per CDR3 protein. The sample lists roughly 40,000 distinct CDR3 sequences, 9% to 15% occurring once. Study-wide results and caveats: Tr1 cells had a more restricted TCR repertoire than non-Tr1 cells.

Germline CDR1 KGHDR, CDR2 SFDVKD. The CDR3 totals 14 residues. V lost 3 bases, J lost 0 bases, and 8 bases lay in between. This clonotype originated in a human donor in good health. Sequences were obtained from cultured non-Tr1 T cells, either the whole culture or a sorted T cell fraction (not recorded which). This chain joins TRBV24-1 and TRBJ2-7, with D perhaps TRBD2 (6 bases). The CDR3 sequence: CATSDAGSSYEQYF. The DNA of the CDR3 is TGTGCCACCAGTGATGCGGGGAGCTCCTACGAGCAGTACTTC.